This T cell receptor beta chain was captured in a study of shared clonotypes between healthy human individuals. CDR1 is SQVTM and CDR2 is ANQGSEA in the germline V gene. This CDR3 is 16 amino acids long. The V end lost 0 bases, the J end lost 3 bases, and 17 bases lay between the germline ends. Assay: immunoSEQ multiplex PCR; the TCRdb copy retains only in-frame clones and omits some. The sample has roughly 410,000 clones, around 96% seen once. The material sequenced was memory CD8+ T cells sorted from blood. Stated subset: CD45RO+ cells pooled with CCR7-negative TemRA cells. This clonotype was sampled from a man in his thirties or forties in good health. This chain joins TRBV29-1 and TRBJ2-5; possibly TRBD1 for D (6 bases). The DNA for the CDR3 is TGCAGCGTTGAAGATAGTCGGGGTAAGGGGGAAGAGACCCAGTACTTC. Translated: CSVEDSRGKGEETQYF.